These 21 T cell receptor beta chains share one sample of origin, sequenced in a study of PD-L1 blockade in urothelial cancer. Time point described: pretreatment peripheral blood. The method was immunoSEQ multiplex PCR; TCRdb's version includes in-frame clones alone and lacks a portion of them. The repertoire holds some 56,000 clones, roughly 85% seen once, with around 14% in the top ten. The sample here was PBMCs, taken around atezolizumab (anti-PD-L1) treatment. These receptors were taken from a man between 65 and 85 years old with urothelial cancer.

V is TRBV5-1 and J is TRBJ2-5; 7 nucleotides match TRBD2. The V and J ends lost 4 bases and 7 bases, in that order; junction bases with no gene match: 7. Germline CDR1 is SGHRS and CDR2 is YFSETQ. The CDR3 loop spans 13 amino acids. The CDR3 sequence is CASSLRGEGTQYF. CDR3 bases: TGCGCCAGCAGCCTCCGGGGGGAGGGGACCCAGTACTTC.

By sample fraction, this clone is medium-sized (0.01 to 0.1%). The V gene is TRBV11-2, the J gene TRBJ2-5; tentative D call: TRBD2 (6 bases). CDR3 length equals 19 residues. Germline loops: CDR1 SGHAT, CDR2 FQNNGV. The V and J ends lost 5 bases and 5 bases respectively, with 30 bases between them. CDR3 coding DNA: TGTGCCAGCAGCCCCCCTATATGGGCGGGGACCGCACGGAGGGAGACCCAGTACTTC. This encodes CASSPPIWAGTARRETQYF.

This chain connects TRBV1 to TRBJ1-5. TRBV1 is listed as a pseudogene. The CDR3 has 15 residues. The CDR3, as DNA: TGCACCAGCAGCCAAGGACGGAGCCCAATCCCGCCCCAGCATTTT. It yields the protein CTSSQGRSPIPPQHF.

This clone was recorded a few times. This chain uses TRBV9 with TRBJ2-2; D is possibly TRBD1 (5 bases). Trimming cost V 0 bases and J 6 bases, with 6 bases left between them. Looked up from germline, CDR1 is SGDLS and CDR2 is YYNGEE. The CDR3 covers 13 residues. CDR3 sequence: CASSVGGPGELFF. The CDR3 DNA reads TGTGCCAGCAGCGTAGGGGGCCCCGGGGAGCTGTTTTTT.

The J gene is TRBJ2-1, the V gene TRBV5-4, with 10 bases lining up with TRBD1. This CDR3 region has 12 residues. The trim removed 9 bases at V and 6 bases at J, leaving 3 bases unmatched. Germline loops: CDR1 SGHNT, CDR2 YYREEE (reference sequence). The CDR3 nucleotides are TGTGCCATCGGGACAGGGGTCAATGAGCAGTTCTTC. Translation gives CAIGTGVNEQFF.

There are a few counts of this clone. The chain carries TRBV5-1 and TRBJ2-1; TRBD1 matches 10 bases. The junction had 4 bases not matched to a gene; V was cut back by 1 base and J by 9 bases. Germline CDR1 reads SGHRS; CDR2 reads YFSETQ. CDR3 length: 14 residues. This CDR3 is CASSLRQGAGEQFF. The CDR3 region has the DNA TGCGCCAGCAGCTTGAGACAGGGGGCGGGTGAGCAGTTCTTC.

This chain joins TRBV15 and TRBJ2-1; weak D call: TRBD1 (5 bases). The germline V and J ends were trimmed by 5 bases and 4 bases, with 18 bases remaining between them. Germline CDR1 LNHNV, CDR2 YYDKDF (reference sequence). The CDR3 sequence is 16 residues long. CDR3 region: CATSPPSLAGYNEQFF. As DNA, the CDR3 is TGTGCCACCAGCCCCCCTTCCTTGGCAGGGTACAATGAGCAGTTCTTC.

The V call is TRBV25-1, the J call TRBJ1-1; D is unresolved. Per the germline V gene, CDR1 is MGHDK and CDR2 is SYGVNS. V shed 2 bases and J shed 11 bases, with 12 bases lying between them. The CDR3 totals 12 residues. The CDR3 reads CASSEAGGEAFF. For the CDR3, the DNA is TGTGCCAGCAGTGAAGCCGGAGGAGAGGCTTTCTTT.

In the case of this clone: One end of the junction fails to match germline, which may point to a read error. The V and J genes are TRBV5-4 and TRBJ2-7; 7 bases agree with TRBD2. The CDR3 covers 15 residues. Germline V gives CDR1 SGHNT, CDR2 YYREEE (reference sequence). CDR3 DNA sequence: TGTGCCAGCAGTTTGGGGGGGGATCCCTCCTACGAGCAGTACTTC. Translating it yields CASSLGGDPSYEQYF.

The chain couples TRBV25-1 to TRBJ2-7; no reliable D call. In germline, CDR1 is MGHDK, CDR2 SYGVNS. The CDR3 covers 14 residues. Trimming shortened V by 2 bases and J by 0 bases, and 8 bases separated the two germline ends. CDR3 residues: CASSEARNSYEQYF. The CDR3 region has the DNA TGTGCCAGCAGTGAAGCGAGAAACTCCTACGAGCAGTACTTC.

This clone was seen a single time. This chain joins TRBV7-9 and TRBJ2-2, with D possibly matching TRBD1 (6 bases). The CDR3 has 14 amino acids. Germline V gene data show CDR1 as SEHNR and CDR2 as FQNEAQ (reference sequence). Trimming left V 3 bases short and J 6 bases short, with 11 bases between. The CDR3: CASSFYREPGELFF. In DNA form, the CDR3 reads TGTGCCAGCAGCTTTTACAGGGAACCCGGGGAGCTGTTTTTT.

This chain joins TRBV15 and TRBJ2-7; 8 bases agree with TRBD1. Germline V lookup: CDR1 LNHNV, CDR2 YYDKDF (reference sequence). CDR3 length equals 14 residues. V dropped 2 bases and J dropped 5; count of bases not matched to a gene: 5. As DNA, the CDR3 is TGTGCCACCAGCAGAAGACAGGGGACGGACGAGCAGTACTTC. It encodes CATSRRQGTDEQYF.

The CDR3 nucleotides are TGCAGCGTGAGACTAGCGGGAGAATCCTACGAGCAGTACTTC. This sequence encodes CSVRLAGESYEQYF. This chain uses TRBV29-1 with TRBJ2-7, with 12 bases lining up with TRBD2. Germline trimming cut 6 bases from V and 1 base from J; bases unmatched to any gene: 4. The CDR3 is 14 residues long. Germline loops: CDR1 SQVTM, CDR2 ANQGSEA.

The V and J genes are TRBV19 and TRBJ2-2; a possible D gene is TRBD2 (6 bases). V shed 3 bases and J shed 6 bases, with 14 bases lying between them. The V gene's germline CDR1 is LNHDA and CDR2 SQIVND (reference sequence). The CDR3 runs to 15 residues. CDR3 residues: CASSIVGGMSGELFF. CDR3 bases: TGTGCCAGTAGTATTGTAGGCGGGATGTCCGGGGAGCTGTTTTTT.

This chain links TRBV27 with TRBJ2-4, with a tentative D call TRBD1 (6 bases). Germline lookup yields CDR1 MNHEY and CDR2 SMNVEV (reference sequence). Trimming removed 3 bases from V and 6 bases from J, with 12 bases in between. This CDR3 is 14 amino acids long. DNA of the CDR3: TGTGCCAGCAGTTTTTCAGGGGCGGGAAACATTCAGTACTTC. Its translation: CASSFSGAGNIQYF.

This sequence joins TRBV9 and TRBJ2-5; D might be TRBD2 (6 bases). The J call is in doubt because the DNA end fits TRBJ2-7 better. Germline-derived CDR1 and CDR2 are SGDLS and YYNGEE. The CDR3 is made up of 16 amino acids. The CDR3 nucleotides are TGTGCCAGCAGCCCCGGAGGGCCCTCCGAGCTTGACGAGCAGTACTTC. Protein product: CASSPGGPSELDEQYF.

This chain uses TRBV18 with TRBJ2-5, with D possibly matching TRBD1 (6 bases). This CDR3 comprises 15 residues. The V end lost 3 bases, the J end lost 2 bases, and 13 bases lay between the germline ends. Germline V gene sequence: CDR1 KGHSH, CDR2 LQKENI. Here the CDR3 reads CASSPIQGRQETQYF. The CDR3 coding sequence is TGTGCCAGCTCACCCATACAGGGTCGGCAAGAGACCCAGTACTTC.

The rearrangement uses TRBV28 and TRBJ2-2, with 10 nucleotides matching TRBD1. The junction had 4 bases not matched to a gene; V was cut back by 5 bases and J by 1 base. Germline-derived CDR1 and CDR2 are MDHEN and SYDVKM. The CDR3 spans 16 residues. CDR3 DNA: TGTGCCAGCAGTGTAGGACAGGGGGAGAACACCGGGGAGCTGTTTTTT. Translation: CASSVGQGENTGELFF.

The CDR3 nucleotides are TGCGCCAGCAGTGAGCTCCTAGCGGGAGATGGTGAGCAGTTCTTC. This sequence encodes CASSELLAGDGEQFF. The rearrangement joins TRBV10-2 to TRBJ2-1; 10 positions agree with TRBD2. The germline gives CDR1 WSHSY, CDR2 SAAADI. J gave up 9 bases and V 2 bases, and 7 bases lay outside the gene matches. The CDR3 spans 15 residues.

The V and J genes are TRBV5-1 and TRBJ1-4; unclear D gene. The CDR3 has 16 amino acids. V was shortened by 4 bases and J by 0 bases, with 13 bases between the two germline ends. Germline V CDR1 and CDR2: SGHRS, YFSETQ. The CDR3 reads CASSPLASTTNEKLFF. CDR3 nucleotides: TGCGCCAGCAGCCCCCTTGCCAGTACAACTAATGAAAAACTGTTTTTT.

The table lists this clone with a few counts. The V and J genes are TRBV5-4 and TRBJ1-1, with D perhaps matching TRBD1 (5 bases). In germline, CDR1 is SGHNT, CDR2 YYREEE (reference sequence). Trimming pared 0 bases from V and 8 bases from J, leaving 14 bases between. The CDR3 runs 14 residues. CDR3 protein: CASSLEGAKREAFF. CDR3 DNA sequence: TGTGCCAGCAGCTTGGAAGGGGCGAAGAGGGAAGCTTTCTTT. Based on the CDR3 plus reference TRBV5-4 and TRBJ1-1, the full variable domain is ETGVTQSPTHLIKTRGQQVTLRCSSQSGHNTVSWYQQALGQGPQFIFQYYREEENGRGNFPPRFSGLQFPNYSSELNVNALELDDSALYLCASSLEGAKREAFFGQGTRLTVV.